This T cell receptor (beta chain) was captured in a study of blood T cell repertoires in COVID-19. Overall study context: Italy, Spain and the United States were the sources of the convalescent and acute COVID-19 samples. PBMCs, B-cell-depleted T cells, or T cells were the source of the cDNA or gDNA that made up the material.

CDR1 and CDR2 (germline): MRHNA, SNTAGT. CDR3 length equals 17 residues. V dropped 0 bases and J dropped 1; count of bases not matched to a gene: 6. Under the authors' procedure: For nucleated cells, counts were estimated from reference gene primer amplification. Assay used: immunoSEQ multiplex PCR; TCRdb lists only in-frame clones, some missing. V, J and clone size reflect that table, while D and trimming were determined from the DNA. The table includes 300,000 to 400,000 clones, about 90% detected once. The Seattle site enrolled patients during active infection and followed them longitudinally. The chain combines TRBV6-4 with TRBJ2-7; 10 bases agree with TRBD2. Material for sequencing was peripheral blood. The source of this sequence is a woman aged 25 to 39 with COVID-19, enrolled during active disease. Here the CDR3 DNA reads TGTGCCAGCAGTGACTCTATACCTAGCGGGAGATCCTACGAGCAGTACGTC. This codes for CASSDSIPSGRSYEQYV.